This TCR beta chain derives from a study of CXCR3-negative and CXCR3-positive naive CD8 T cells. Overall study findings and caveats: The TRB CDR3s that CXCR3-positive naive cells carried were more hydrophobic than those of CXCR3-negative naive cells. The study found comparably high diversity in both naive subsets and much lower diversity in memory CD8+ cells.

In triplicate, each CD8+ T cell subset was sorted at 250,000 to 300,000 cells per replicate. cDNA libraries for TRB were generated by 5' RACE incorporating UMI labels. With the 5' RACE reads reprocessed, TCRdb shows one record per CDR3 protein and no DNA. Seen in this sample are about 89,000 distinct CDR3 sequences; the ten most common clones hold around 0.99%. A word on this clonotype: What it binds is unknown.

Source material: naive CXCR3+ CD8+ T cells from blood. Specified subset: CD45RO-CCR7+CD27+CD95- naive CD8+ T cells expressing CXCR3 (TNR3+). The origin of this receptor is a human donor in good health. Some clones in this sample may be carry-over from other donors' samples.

The CDR3 loop is CASSPPGTGDSPLHF. The genes are TRBV18 and TRBJ1-6; TCRdb designates TRBD1, a call that cannot be tested without DNA. Germline V CDR1 and CDR2: KGHSH, LQKENI. The CDR3 has 15 residues. Together with reference TRBV18 and TRBJ1-6, the CDR3 gives the full variable domain: NAGVMQNPRHLVRRRGQEARLRCSPMKGHSHVYWYRQLPEEGLKFMVYLQKENIIDESGMPKERFSAEFPKEGPSILRIQQVVRGDSAAYFCASSPPGTGDSPLHFGNGTRLTVT.